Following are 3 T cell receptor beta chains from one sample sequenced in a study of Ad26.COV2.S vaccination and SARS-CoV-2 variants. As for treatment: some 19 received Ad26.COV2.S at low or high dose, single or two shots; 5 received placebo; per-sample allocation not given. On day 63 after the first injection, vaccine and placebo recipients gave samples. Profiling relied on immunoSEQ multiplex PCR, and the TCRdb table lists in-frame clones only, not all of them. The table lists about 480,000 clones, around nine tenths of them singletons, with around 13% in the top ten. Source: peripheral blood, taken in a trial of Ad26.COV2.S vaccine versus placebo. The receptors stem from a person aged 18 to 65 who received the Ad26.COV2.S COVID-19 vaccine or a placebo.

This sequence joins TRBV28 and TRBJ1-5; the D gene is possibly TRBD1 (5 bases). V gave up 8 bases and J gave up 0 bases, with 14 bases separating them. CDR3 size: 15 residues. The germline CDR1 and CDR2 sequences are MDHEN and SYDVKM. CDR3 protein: CASRRGGTSNQPQHF. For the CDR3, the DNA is TGTGCCAGCCGCCGCGGGGGAACTAGCAATCAGCCCCAGCATTTT.

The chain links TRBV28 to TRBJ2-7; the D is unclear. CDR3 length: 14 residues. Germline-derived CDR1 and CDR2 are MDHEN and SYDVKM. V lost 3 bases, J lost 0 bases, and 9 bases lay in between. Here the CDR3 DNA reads TGTGCCAGCAGTTTGTGGGCCCTCTCCTACGAGCAGTACTTC. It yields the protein CASSLWALSYEQYF.

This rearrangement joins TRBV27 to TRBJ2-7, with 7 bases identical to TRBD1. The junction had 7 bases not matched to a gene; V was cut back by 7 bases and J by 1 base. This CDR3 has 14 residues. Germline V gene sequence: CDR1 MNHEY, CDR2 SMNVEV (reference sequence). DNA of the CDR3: TGTGCCAGCACACGGGACAGCCTATCCTACGAGCAGTACTTC. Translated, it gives CASTRDSLSYEQYF.